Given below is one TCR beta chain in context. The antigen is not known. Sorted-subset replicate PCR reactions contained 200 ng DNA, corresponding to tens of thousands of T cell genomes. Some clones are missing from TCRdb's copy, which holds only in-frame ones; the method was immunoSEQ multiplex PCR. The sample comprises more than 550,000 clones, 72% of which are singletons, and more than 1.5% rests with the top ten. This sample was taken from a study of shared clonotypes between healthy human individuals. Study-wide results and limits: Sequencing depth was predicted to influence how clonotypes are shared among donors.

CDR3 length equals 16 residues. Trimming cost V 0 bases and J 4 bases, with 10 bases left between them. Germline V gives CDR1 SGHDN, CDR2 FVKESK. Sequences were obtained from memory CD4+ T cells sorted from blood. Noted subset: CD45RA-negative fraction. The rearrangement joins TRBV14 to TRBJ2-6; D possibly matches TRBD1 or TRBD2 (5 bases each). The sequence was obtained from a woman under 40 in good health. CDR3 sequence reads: CASSQDVGTGANVLTF. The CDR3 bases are TGTGCCAGCAGCCAAGATGTTGGGACCGGGGCCAACGTCCTGACTTTC.